A selection of T cell receptor beta chains follows, all from one sample in a study of PD-L1 blockade in urothelial cancer. TCRdb's table, derived via immunoSEQ multiplex PCR, lists solely in-frame clones and lacks some. The repertoire holds around 70,000 clones, less than 90% seen once, with 8% to 10% in the top ten. Here the sequenced sample was PBMCs, taken around atezolizumab (anti-PD-L1) treatment. Every receptor here comes from a woman between 65 and 79 years old with urothelial cancer. Both conserved end residues are part of each CDR3.

TRBV6-6	TRBJ1-6	CASSKRTGTDNSPLHF
TRBV5-1	TRBJ2-6	CASSGTESGANVLTF
TRBV5-4	TRBJ2-7	CASSLGQGVPYEQYF
TRBV9	TRBJ1-1	CASSVSGGLLNTEAFF
TRBV11-2	TRBJ1-4	CASSLALNEKLFF
TRBV28	TRBJ1-3	CASSPTGGSGNTIYF
TRBV2	TRBJ2-3	CASSDPSGGTSTDTQYF
TRBV5-1	TRBJ2-2	CASSLPRQSLRGAGELFF
TRBV21-1	TRBJ2-3	CASSKSGAASTDTQYF
TRBV2	TRBJ2-7	CASRTSYEQYF
TRBV4-1	TRBJ1-1	CASSFVQGNTEAFF
TRBV19	TRBJ2-5	CASRQGETQYF
TRBV7-9	TRBJ2-5	CASSLLLGETQYF
TRBV25-1	TRBJ1-3	CASSELGGDTIYF
TRBV28	TRBJ1-2	CASSLTGHPRDYGYTF
TRBV30	TRBJ2-3	CAGTGTDTQYF
TRBV9	TRBJ2-7	CASSVALRRGLSYEQYF
TRBV7-2	TRBJ1-3	CASSYTGHSGNTIYF
TRBV2	TRBJ2-3	CASSELVGGTDTQYF
TRBV5-1	TRBJ2-3	CASSLDSTDTQYF
TRBV2	TRBJ1-4	CASSGAGEKLFF
TRBV2	TRBJ1-1	CASIWATRVNTEAFF
TRBV5-4	TRBJ1-4	CASSLSRGPNEKLFF
TRBV30	TRBJ2-7	CAWSATGTSYEQYF
TRBV11-2	TRBJ1-1	CASSWSGGRAFF
TRBV5-1	TRBJ2-1	CASSLGAGLVYNEQFF
TRBV18	TRBJ1-2	CASSPTTEYGYTF
TRBV30	TRBJ1-1	CAWSVSVEAFF